This TCR beta chain was found in a study of T cell changes during pregnancy in multiple sclerosis. The CDR3 spans 14 residues. Germline V gives CDR1 SGHRS, CDR2 YFSETQ. The junction had 5 bases not matched to a gene; V was cut back by 4 bases and J by 3 bases. TCRdb keeps only in-frame clones here, not all; method: immunoSEQ multiplex PCR. This table holds roughly 77,000 clones, roughly 92% found once. This TCR was recovered from a female donor with multiple sclerosis, enrolled in a pregnancy study. V and J are TRBV5-1 and TRBJ1-1; 8 bases agree with TRBD1. The input for sequencing was peripheral blood, taken in the second trimester of pregnancy. CDR3 bases: TGCGCCAGCAGCGCGGACAGGGTGTACACTGAAGCTTTCTTT. Its protein product is CASSADRVYTEAFF.